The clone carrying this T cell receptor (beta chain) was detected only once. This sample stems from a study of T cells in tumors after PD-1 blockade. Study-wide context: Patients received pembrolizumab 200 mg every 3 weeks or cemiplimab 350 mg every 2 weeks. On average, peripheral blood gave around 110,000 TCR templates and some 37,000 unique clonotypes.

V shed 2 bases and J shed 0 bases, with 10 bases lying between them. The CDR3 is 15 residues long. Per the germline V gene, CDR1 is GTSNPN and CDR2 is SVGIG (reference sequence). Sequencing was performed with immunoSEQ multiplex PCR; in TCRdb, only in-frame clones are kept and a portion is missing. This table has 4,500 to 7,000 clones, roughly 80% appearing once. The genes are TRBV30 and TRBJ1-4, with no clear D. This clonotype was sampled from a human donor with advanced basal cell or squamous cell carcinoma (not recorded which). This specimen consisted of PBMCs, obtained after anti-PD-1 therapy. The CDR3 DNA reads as TGTGCCTGGAGTACCCATCATGCAACTAATGAAAAACTGTTTTTT. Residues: CAWSTHHATNEKLFF.